These 8 T cell receptor beta chains came from one sample sequenced in a study of molecular identifiers for immune sequencing clone quantification. TCRdb re-called the PCR reads through MiXCR, storing one row per CDR3 protein. The profile shows about 640,000 distinct CDR3 sequences, roughly 21% of them singletons. Material: naive CD8+ T cells from blood, with Jurkat cell RNA spiked in. Subset meaning: FACS-sorted CD8+CD4-CCR7+CD45RA+ naive T cells. These TCRs come from a human donor in good health. Some libraries in this study had Jurkat cell RNA spiked in.

The V call is TRBV7-3, the J call TRBJ1-4; the D is unclear. The CDR3 has 14 amino acids. Germline values: CDR1 SGHTA, CDR2 FQGTGA. V was clipped by 9 bases and J by 3 bases, with 14 bases between them. CDR3 protein: CARAAPGANEKLFF. In nucleotides, the CDR3 is TGTGCCAGGGCCGCCCCAGGAGCTAATGAAAAACTGTTTTTT. Full variable domain (missing parts from reference TRBV7-3 and TRBJ1-4): GAGVSQTPSNKVTEKGKYVELRCDPISGHTALYWYRQSLGQGPEFLIYFQGTGAADDSGLPNDRFFAVRPEGSVSTLKIQRTERGDSAVYLCARAAPGANEKLFFGSGTQLSVL.

Notes on this clonotype: A read error may explain this, as a much larger clone is one base away. The V gene is TRBV11-2, the J gene TRBJ2-5; possibly TRBD2 for D (6 bases). This CDR3 contains 17 residues. Germline V CDR1 and CDR2: SGHAT, FQNNGV. CDR3 sequence: CASSLDSLADYQETQHF. DNA for the CDR3: TGTGCCAGCAGCTTAGATTCGTTAGCGGACTACCAAGAGACCCAGCACTTC. Based on the CDR3 plus reference TRBV11-2 and TRBJ2-5, the full variable domain is EAGVAQSPRYKIIEKRQSVAFWCNPISGHATLYWYQQILGQGPKLLIQFQNNGVVDDSQLPKDRFSAERLKGVDSTLKIQPAKLEDSAVYLCASSLDSLADYQETQHFGPGTRLLVL.

The chain couples TRBV27 to TRBJ2-3; D assignment may be TRBD1 or TRBD2 (5 bases each). The V end was cut by 1 base, the J end by 2 bases, with 19 bases between. The CDR3 has 18 residues. Germline V gene lookup returns CDR1 MNHEY and CDR2 SMNVEV (reference sequence). The CDR3 is CASSLFVGGPGSTDTQYF. CDR3 DNA: TGTGCCAGCAGTTTATTTGTTGGGGGACCGGGATCCACAGATACGCAGTATTTT.

This clonotype was seen many times. One end of the junction varies from germline; a read error may be responsible. CDR3 protein: CASSLVDRAKNIQYF. The CDR3 nucleotides read TGTGCTAGCAGCTTAGTCGACAGGGCCAAAAACATTCAGTACTTC. This rearrangement joins TRBV7-7 to TRBJ2-4, with D possibly being TRBD1 (6 bases). Germline CDR1 reads SSHAT; CDR2 reads FNYEAQ (reference sequence). This CDR3 has 15 residues. Full variable domain (missing parts from reference TRBV7-7 and TRBJ2-4): GAGVSQSPRYKVTKRGQDVTLRCDPISSHATLYWYQQALGQGPEFLTYFNYEAQPDKSGLPSDRFSAERPEGSISTLTIQRTEQRDSAMYRCASSLVDRAKNIQYFGAGTRLSVL.

In its sample, this clonotype was seen a few times. The J gene is TRBJ2-5, the V gene TRBV18, with 11 bases that match TRBD2. This CDR3 has 16 amino acids. Looked up from germline, CDR1 is KGHSH and CDR2 is LQKENI. Trimming cost V 3 bases and J 2 bases; bases outside gene matches: 5. CDR3 DNA: TGTGCCAGCTCACCGGGGACTAGCGGCTTTCAAGAGACCCAGTACTTC. The encoded protein is CASSPGTSGFQETQYF.

This clonotype was detected ten times or more. The rearrangement joins TRBV6-2 or TRBV6-3 to TRBJ2-7; no definite D call. CDR3 size: 15 residues. V was shortened by 5 bases and J by 1 base, with 15 bases between the two germline ends. Germline CDR1 reads MNHEY; CDR2 reads SVGEGT. Here the CDR3 DNA reads TGTGCCAGCAGTGACCCCTTTGAATCTTCCTACGAGCAGTACTTC. Translation: CASSDPFESSYEQYF.

The V call is TRBV4-3, the J call TRBJ2-7; the match to TRBD2 covers 10 bases. Germline trimming cut 0 bases from V and 0 bases from J; bases unmatched to any gene: 5. This CDR3 is built from 17 residues. Germline V gene data show CDR1 as LGHNA and CDR2 as YSLEER. The CDR3 loop is CASSQDISGRSSYEQYF. CDR3 nucleotides: TGCGCCAGCAGCCAAGATATTAGCGGGAGGAGCTCCTACGAGCAGTACTTC.

This clonotype was observed many times. This chain uses TRBV28 with TRBJ2-7, with D tentatively TRBD1 (6 bases). The length of the CDR3 is 15 residues. CDR1 is MDHEN and CDR2 is SYDVKM in the germline V gene. The V end lost 6 bases, the J end lost 2 bases, and 17 bases lay between the germline ends. The DNA for the CDR3 is TGTGCCAGCAGGTTTGATGGGGGCCCAACCTACGAGCAGTACTTC. It specifies CASRFDGGPTYEQYF.